This TCR beta chain came from a study of shared clonotypes between healthy human individuals. Study overall: Each donor had three CD4 naive, three CD4 memory, two CD8 naive and one CD8 memory plate. Study-wide points: Between a handful of donors, naive CD4 clonotypes were shared at a level of around 4.9%. Rarefaction demonstrated incomplete sorted-subset sequencing despite large depth.

A remark on this clone: Its antigen is undetermined. At one end, the junction sequence differs from germline, possibly due to a read error.

Germline assignment: CDR1 SGHAT and CDR2 FQNNGV. The CDR3 has 13 residues. Researchers partitioned CD4+ cells into CD45RA+ naive and CD45RA-negative memory subsets. Sequencing used immunoSEQ multiplex PCR; TCRdb keeps in-frame clones, though not all of them. The sample contains about 2 million clones, 95% of which appear only once. This clonotype originated in a young man in good health. The specimen sequenced was naive CD4+ T cells sorted from blood. Subset meaning: CD45RA+ positively selected. The rearrangement joins TRBV11-2 to TRBJ1-1; TRBD1 matches 10 bases. CDR3 bases: TGTGCCAGCAGCCCCGCCGGGACAGGGGCATGGGAATTT. Its protein is CASSPAGTGAWEF.